The 11 T cell receptor beta chains listed next were all sequenced from one sample in a study of CD8 T cells in Susac syndrome. RNA, at about 0.45 to 1 ug, was reverse transcribed with random hexamers. TCRdb reprocessed the immunoSEQ multiplex PCR reads via MiXCR and lists one record per CDR3 protein. The sample carries some 250,000 distinct CDR3 sequences, approximately 95% recorded once. Sequencing was carried out using CD4+ T cells from PBMCs. The receptors were gathered from a human donor with Susac syndrome.

The V and J genes are TRBV30 and TRBJ2-5; TRBD2 matches at 7 bases. This CDR3 is 12 amino acids long. CDR1 and CDR2 (germline): GTSNPN, SVGIG (reference sequence). V shed 2 bases, J shed 5 bases, and the junction held 2 bases outside the gene matches. The CDR3 sequence: CAWSLGGETQYF. CDR3 coding DNA: TGTGCCTGGAGTTTGGGGGGGGAGACCCAGTACTTC.

In its sample, this clonotype was seen once. The chain couples TRBV24-1 to TRBJ2-6, with D unresolved. Germline values: CDR1 KGHDR, CDR2 SFDVKD. This CDR3 has 14 amino acids. The V end was cut by 4 bases, the J end by 0 bases, with 3 bases between. CDR3 amino acids: CATSESSGANVLTF. CDR3 DNA: TGTGCCACCAGTGAAAGCTCTGGGGCCAACGTCCTGACTTTC.

This clonotype showed up just once. The V call is TRBV3-1, the J call TRBJ1-1; TRBD1 might be the D (5 bases). The CDR3 has 15 residues. The germline gives CDR1 LGHDT, CDR2 YNNKEL (reference sequence). Trimming removed 1 base from V and 7 bases from J, with 16 bases in between. CDR3 loop: CASSQVVGRQGEAFF. CDR3 sequence (DNA): TGTGCCAGCAGCCAAGTCGTTGGCCGCCAGGGTGAAGCTTTCTTT. Full variable domain (rest looked up from reference TRBV3-1 and TRBJ1-1): DTAVSQTPKYLVTQMGNDKSIKCEQNLGHDTMYWYKQDSKKFLKIMFSYNNKELIINETVPNRFSPKSPDKAHLNLHINSLELGDSAVYFCASSQVVGRQGEAFFGQGTRLTVV.

The sample holds one count of this clonotype. The rearrangement uses TRBV27 and TRBJ2-4; either TRBD1 or TRBD2 may supply D (7 bases each). Germline V gene sequence: CDR1 MNHEY, CDR2 SMNVEV (reference sequence). The CDR3 runs to 15 residues. Trimming shortened V by 5 bases and J by 4 bases, and 15 bases separated the two germline ends. CDR3 bases: TGTGCCAGCAGTCCCCGGCAGGGGGGGAAAAACATTCAGTACTTC. It is translated as CASSPRQGGKNIQYF.

This clonotype appeared once. The chain combines TRBV7-3 with TRBJ2-1; TRBD2 aligns across 11 bases. J lost 2 bases, V lost 6 bases, and 3 bases had no gene match. Germline-derived CDR1 and CDR2 are SGHTA and FQGTGA. The CDR3 has 15 amino acids. The CDR3 region has the DNA TGTGCCAGCAGGCAACTAGCGGGGGCCTACAATGAGCAGTTCTTC. It yields the protein CASRQLAGAYNEQFF.

The V and J genes are TRBV20-1 and TRBJ2-5; D is perhaps TRBD2 (5 bases). Germline V gene data show CDR1 as DFQATT and CDR2 as SNEGSKA (reference sequence). V was pared by 5 bases and J by 1 base, with 14 bases between. There are 14 residues in the CDR3. The CDR3 sequence: CSAGISVAQETQYF. The CDR3 DNA sequence: TGCAGTGCTGGAATTAGCGTAGCCCAAGAGACCCAGTACTTC.

The chain uses TRBV4-1 and TRBJ2-7, with D possibly matching TRBD2 (6 bases). V shed 5 bases and J shed 7 bases, with 15 bases lying between them. This CDR3 spans 13 amino acids. CDR1 MGHRA and CDR2 YSYEKL come from the germline V gene. The CDR3 coding sequence is TGCGCCAGCAGCTCCGGGCCTGCGGGGGAGCAGTACTTC. This gives the protein CASSSGPAGEQYF.

The chain has TRBV20-1 and TRBJ2-5; no clear D gene. The CDR3 sequence is 12 residues long. Germline lookup yields CDR1 DFQATT and CDR2 SNEGSKA (reference sequence). The V end was cut by 2 bases, the J end by 1 base, with 5 bases between. The CDR3 protein is CSARLVQETQYF. The CDR3, as DNA: TGCAGTGCTAGACTGGTCCAAGAGACCCAGTACTTC.

This chain joins TRBV7-6 and TRBJ2-7, with a tentative D call TRBD1 (5 bases). V was clipped by 5 bases and J by 2 bases, with 10 bases between them. Germline lookup yields CDR1 SGHVS and CDR2 FNYEAQ. This CDR3 has 13 amino acids. The CDR3 sequence is CASSPRQTYEQYF. CDR3 nucleotides: TGTGCCAGCAGCCCCCGACAGACCTACGAGCAGTACTTC.

V is TRBV20-1 and J is TRBJ2-7; D remains ambiguous. The CDR3 loop spans 14 amino acids. Per the germline V gene, CDR1 is DFQATT and CDR2 is SNEGSKA (reference sequence). Deletions cut 1 base from V and 9 bases from J, with 19 bases between. CDR3 loop: CSARAPYGEAWQYF. DNA of the CDR3: TGCAGTGCTAGAGCCCCTTATGGCGAGGCGTGGCAGTACTTC.

V and J are TRBV7-6 and TRBJ1-4; D is unresolved. The CDR3 spans 17 residues. Germline loops: CDR1 SGHVS, CDR2 FNYEAQ. The V end lost 5 bases, the J end lost 2 bases, and 18 bases lay between the germline ends. The CDR3 here is CASSPRISVTTNEKLFF. CDR3 DNA sequence: TGTGCCAGCAGCCCCAGGATTTCGGTTACGACTAATGAAAAACTGTTTTTT.